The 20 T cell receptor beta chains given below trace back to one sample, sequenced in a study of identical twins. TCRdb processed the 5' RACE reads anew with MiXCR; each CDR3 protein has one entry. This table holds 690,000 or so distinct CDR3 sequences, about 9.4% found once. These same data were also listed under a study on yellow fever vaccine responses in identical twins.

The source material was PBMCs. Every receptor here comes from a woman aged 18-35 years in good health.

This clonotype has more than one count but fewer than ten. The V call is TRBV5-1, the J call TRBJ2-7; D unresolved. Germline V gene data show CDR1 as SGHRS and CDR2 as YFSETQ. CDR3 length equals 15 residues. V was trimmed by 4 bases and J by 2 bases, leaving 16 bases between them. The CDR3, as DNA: TGCGCCAGCAGCCAGGCCCTAGAGTTGGCCTACGAGCAGTACTTC. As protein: CASSQALELAYEQYF.

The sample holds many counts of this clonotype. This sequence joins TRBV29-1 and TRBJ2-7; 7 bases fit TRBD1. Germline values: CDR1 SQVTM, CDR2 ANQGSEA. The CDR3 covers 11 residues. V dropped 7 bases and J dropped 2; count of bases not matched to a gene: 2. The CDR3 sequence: CSGQGTYEQYF. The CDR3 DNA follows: TGCAGCGGACAGGGTACCTACGAGCAGTACTTC.

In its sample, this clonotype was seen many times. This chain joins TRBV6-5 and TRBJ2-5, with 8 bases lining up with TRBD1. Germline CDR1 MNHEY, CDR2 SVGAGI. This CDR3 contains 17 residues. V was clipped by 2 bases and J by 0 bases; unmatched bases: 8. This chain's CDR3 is CASSYEVGQVNQETQYF. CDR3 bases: TGTGCCAGCAGTTACGAAGTGGGACAGGTCAACCAAGAGACCCAGTACTTC.

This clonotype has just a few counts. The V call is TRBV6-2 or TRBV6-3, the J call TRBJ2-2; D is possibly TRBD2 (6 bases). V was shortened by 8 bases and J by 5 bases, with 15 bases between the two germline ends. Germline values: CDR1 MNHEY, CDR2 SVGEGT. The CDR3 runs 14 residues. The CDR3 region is CASGVGGRTGELFF. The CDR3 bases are TGTGCCAGCGGAGTTGGGGGGAGGACCGGGGAGCTGTTTTTT.

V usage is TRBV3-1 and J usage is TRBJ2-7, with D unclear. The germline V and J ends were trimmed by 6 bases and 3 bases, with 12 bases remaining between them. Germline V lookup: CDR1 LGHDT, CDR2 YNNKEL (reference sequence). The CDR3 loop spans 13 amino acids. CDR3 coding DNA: TGTGCCAGCAGGGGGAAAGGAATCTACGAGCAGTACTTC. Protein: CASRGKGIYEQYF.

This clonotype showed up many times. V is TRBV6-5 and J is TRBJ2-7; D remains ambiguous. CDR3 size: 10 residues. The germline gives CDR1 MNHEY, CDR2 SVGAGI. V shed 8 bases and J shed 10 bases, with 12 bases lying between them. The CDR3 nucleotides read TGTGCCAGCCGTCGAAGCTTCCAGTACTTC. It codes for CASRRSFQYF.

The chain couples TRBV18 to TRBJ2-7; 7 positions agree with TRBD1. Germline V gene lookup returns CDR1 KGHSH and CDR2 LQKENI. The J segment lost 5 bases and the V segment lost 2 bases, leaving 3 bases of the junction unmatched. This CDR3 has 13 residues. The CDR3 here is CASSPGTEDEQYF. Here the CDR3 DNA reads TGTGCCAGCTCACCAGGGACAGAGGACGAGCAGTACTTC.

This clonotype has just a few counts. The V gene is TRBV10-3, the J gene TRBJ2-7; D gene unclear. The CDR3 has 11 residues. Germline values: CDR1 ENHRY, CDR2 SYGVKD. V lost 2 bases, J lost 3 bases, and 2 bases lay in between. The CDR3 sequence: CAISEDYEQYF. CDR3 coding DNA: TGTGCCATCAGTGAGGACTACGAGCAGTACTTC.

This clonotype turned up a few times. Here the CDR3 DNA reads TGTGCCAGCAGTTATACCCTAAACAATGAGCAGTTCTTC. The encoded protein is CASSYTLNNEQFF. This rearrangement joins TRBV6-2 or TRBV6-3 to TRBJ2-1; D is ambiguous. This CDR3 has 13 residues. Between the trimmed V and J ends, which lost 3 bases and 5 bases, there was a span of 8 bases. CDR1 and CDR2 (germline): MNHEY, SVGEGT.

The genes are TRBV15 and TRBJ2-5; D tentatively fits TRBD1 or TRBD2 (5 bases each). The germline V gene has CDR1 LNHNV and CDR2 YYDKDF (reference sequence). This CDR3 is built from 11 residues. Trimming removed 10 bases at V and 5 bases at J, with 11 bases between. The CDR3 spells CAIGEGETQYF. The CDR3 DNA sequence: TGTGCCATAGGCGAGGGGGAGACCCAGTACTTC.

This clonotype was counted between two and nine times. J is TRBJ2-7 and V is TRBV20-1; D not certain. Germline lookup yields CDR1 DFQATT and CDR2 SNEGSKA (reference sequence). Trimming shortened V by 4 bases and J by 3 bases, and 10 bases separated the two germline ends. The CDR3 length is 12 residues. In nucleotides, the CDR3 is TGCAGTGCTACTCCCACGGGCTACGAGCAGTACTTC. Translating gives CSATPTGYEQYF.

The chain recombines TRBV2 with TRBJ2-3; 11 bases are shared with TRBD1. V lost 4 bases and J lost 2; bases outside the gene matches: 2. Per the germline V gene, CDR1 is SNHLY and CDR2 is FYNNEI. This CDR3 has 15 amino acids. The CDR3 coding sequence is TGTGCCAGCAGTGGGGACAGGGGGATCACAGATACGCAGTATTTT. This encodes CASSGDRGITDTQYF.

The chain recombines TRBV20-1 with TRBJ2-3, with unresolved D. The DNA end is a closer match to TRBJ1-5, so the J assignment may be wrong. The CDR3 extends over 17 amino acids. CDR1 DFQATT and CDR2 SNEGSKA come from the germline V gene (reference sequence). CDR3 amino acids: CSARDPRFGVGTDTQHF. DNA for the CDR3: TGCAGTGCTAGAGATCCGCGGTTTGGGGTGGGCACAGATACGCAGCATTTT.

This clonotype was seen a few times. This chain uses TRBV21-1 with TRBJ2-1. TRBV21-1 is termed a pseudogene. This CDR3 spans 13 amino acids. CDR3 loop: CASTPGLRNEQFF. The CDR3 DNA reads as TGTGCCAGCACCCCGGGGCTCCGCAATGAGCAGTTCTTC.

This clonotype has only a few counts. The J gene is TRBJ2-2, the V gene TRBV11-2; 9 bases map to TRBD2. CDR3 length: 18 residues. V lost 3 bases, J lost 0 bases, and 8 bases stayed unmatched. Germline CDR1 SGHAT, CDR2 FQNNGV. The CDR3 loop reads CASSFLRAGGSNTGELFF. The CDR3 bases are TGTGCCAGCAGCTTTCTCAGGGCGGGAGGGTCGAACACCGGGGAGCTGTTTTTT.

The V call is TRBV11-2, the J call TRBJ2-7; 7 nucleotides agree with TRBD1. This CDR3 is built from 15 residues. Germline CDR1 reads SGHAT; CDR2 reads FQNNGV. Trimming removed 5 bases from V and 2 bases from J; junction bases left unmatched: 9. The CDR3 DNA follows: TGTGCCAGCAGCGACTACAGGGGCTTAACCTACGAGCAGTACTTC. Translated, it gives CASSDYRGLTYEQYF.

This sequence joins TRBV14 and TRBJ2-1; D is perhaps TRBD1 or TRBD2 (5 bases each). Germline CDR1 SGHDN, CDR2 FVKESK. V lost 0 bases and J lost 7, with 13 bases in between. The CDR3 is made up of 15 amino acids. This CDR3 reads CASSQEGRTWNEQFF. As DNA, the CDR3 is TGTGCCAGCAGCCAAGAGGGACGGACCTGGAATGAGCAGTTCTTC.

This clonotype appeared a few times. The CDR3 DNA sequence: TGTGCCAGCAGGCATCCGGGGACAGGGGGCACAGATACGCAGTATTTT. Its protein is CASRHPGTGGTDTQYF. The rearrangement links TRBV5-6 to TRBJ2-3; 10 bases match TRBD1. Per germline, CDR1 SGHDT and CDR2 YYEEEE. The CDR3 totals 16 residues. After removal of 5 bases from V and 1 base from J, the junction contained 7 bases not matched to a gene.

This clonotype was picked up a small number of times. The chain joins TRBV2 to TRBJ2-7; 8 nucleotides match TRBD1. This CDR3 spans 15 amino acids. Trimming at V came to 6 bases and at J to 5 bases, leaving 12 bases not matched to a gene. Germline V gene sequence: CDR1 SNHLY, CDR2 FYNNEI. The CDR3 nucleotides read TGTGCCAGCAGGATGGCGGGACAGGTCGTCCACGAGCAGTACTTC. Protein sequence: CASRMAGQVVHEQYF.

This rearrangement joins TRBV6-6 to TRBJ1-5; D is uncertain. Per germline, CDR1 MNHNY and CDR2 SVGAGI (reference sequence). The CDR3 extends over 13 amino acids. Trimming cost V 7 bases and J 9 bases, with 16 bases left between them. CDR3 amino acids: CASNRQTAWPQHF. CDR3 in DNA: TGTGCCAGCAATAGGCAGACGGCATGGCCCCAGCATTTT.